This TCR beta chain comes out of a study of CD8+ T cells in alopecia areata. V was clipped by 6 bases and J by 5 bases; unmatched bases: 6. Per germline, CDR1 LGHNT and CDR2 FRNRAP. CDR3 length: 15 amino acids. Sequencing relied on a cDNA template that was reverse transcribed from extracted RNA. This table comes from immunoSEQ multiplex PCR, and its TCRdb copy is limited to in-frame clones, with some not included. The sample shows 150,000 to 200,000 clones, less than 75% of them seen only once. V usage is TRBV12-5 and J usage is TRBJ2-3; 12 positions agree with TRBD2. This material consisted of CD8+ T cells sorted from blood, taken at week 0. This clonotype was sampled from a human donor with alopecia areata. CDR3 sequence: CASGSSGGAGDTQYF. For the CDR3, the DNA is TGTGCTAGTGGATCTAGCGGGGGGGCCGGAGATACGCAGTATTTT.